The rows below give T cell receptor beta chains drawn from one sample of a study of T cell responses to AZD1222 COVID-19 vaccine. Profiling relied on immunoSEQ multiplex PCR, and the TCRdb table lists in-frame clones only, not all of them. The data show more than 100,000 clones, 88% seen once. Sequenced here: peripheral blood, sampled on day 0 of AZD1222 vaccination. The receptor set was obtained from an adult in good health. The CDR3 runs from the conserved cysteine through the conserved F or W. Fields, in order: CDR3 protein, CDR3 DNA, clone size, J gene, V gene, D gene. A D gene is named only where the DNA matches it firmly. The listing skips clone size in some rows; elsewhere it reads once, few, many or a size class.

CASSPLGQGRAYGYTF	TGTGCCAGCAGCCCTCTCGGACAGGGCCGGGCCTATGGCTACACCTTC	-	TRBJ1-2	TRBV6-2/TRBV6-3	TRBD1
CASSVTLRADTQYF	TGTGCCAGCAGCGTAACGTTGCGGGCAGATACGCAGTATTTT	-	TRBJ2-3	TRBV9	-
CASSQEGPLQQWGYTF	TGCGCCAGCAGCCAAGAGGGACCACTCCAGCAGTGGGGCTACACCTTC	once	TRBJ1-2	TRBV4-3	-
CASSSDAREYF	TGTGCCAGCAGCTCGGATGCAAGGGAGTACTTC	-	TRBJ2-7	TRBV5-8	-
CASSLAGGGVRSPLHF	TGTGCCAGCAGCTTAGCGGGGGGGGGAGTTCGATCACCCCTCCACTTT	once	TRBJ1-6	TRBV11-2	-
CASSFSIDTDTQYF	TGTGCCAGCAGCTTCTCGATAGACACAGATACGCAGTATTTT	-	TRBJ2-3	TRBV7-9	-
CASSRPSLAYEQYF	TGTGCCAGCAGTAGACCCTCTTTGGCCTACGAGCAGTACTTC	-	TRBJ2-7	TRBV6-2/TRBV6-3	-
CASSLSLASSYNSPLHF	TGTGCCAGCAGTTTATCTCTGGCCAGCTCCTATAATTCACCCCTCCACTTT	-	TRBJ1-6	TRBV27	-
CASQKYNEQFF	TGTGCCAGTCAAAAATACAATGAGCAGTTCTTC	-	TRBJ2-1	TRBV12-3/TRBV12-4	-
CASSPGTGISSYEQYF	TGTGCCAGCAGTCCCGGGACAGGGATCAGCTCCTACGAGCAGTACTTC	-	TRBJ2-7	TRBV27	TRBD1
CASRRQDEKLFF	TGTGCTTCAAGGAGGCAGGATGAAAAACTGTTTTTT	-	TRBJ1-4	TRBV19	-
CAWSRGGLSYGYTF	TGTGCCTGGAGTCGGGGGGGGCTAAGCTATGGCTACACCTTC	-	TRBJ1-2	TRBV30	-
CASSLWTDGNQPQHF	TGTGCCAGCAGTTTATGGACAGATGGCAATCAGCCCCAGCATTTT	-	TRBJ1-5	TRBV28	-
CASRSRQGTPTNYEKLFF	TGTGCCAGCAGGTCAAGACAGGGGACCCCGACGAACTATGAAAAACTGTTTTTT	-	TRBJ1-4	TRBV28	TRBD1
CASRSTGGQGPYEQYF	TGTGCCAGCAGATCTACGGGCGGACAGGGACCCTACGAGCAGTACTTC	-	TRBJ2-7	TRBV7-8	TRBD1
CAWSSDRSYGYTF	TGTGCCTGGAGTTCAGACAGGAGCTATGGCTACACCTTC	-	TRBJ1-2	TRBV30	-
CASSFGGGVTGELFF	TGTGCCAGCAGCTTTGGGGGAGGGGTCACCGGGGAGCTGTTTTTT	-	TRBJ2-2	TRBV28	TRBD2
CASTQLGVRGELFF	TGTGCCAGCACCCAACTTGGAGTTAGAGGGGAGCTGTTTTTT	-	TRBJ2-2	TRBV3-1/TRBV3-2	-
CASSFSGGLNTEAFF	TGTGCCAGCAGCTTCTCGGGTGGTTTGAACACTGAAGCTTTCTTT	-	TRBJ1-1	TRBV5-5	-
CASSFQGDTIYF	TGTGCCAGCAGTTTTCAAGGAGACACCATATATTTT	-	TRBJ1-3	TRBV28	-
CAWSGTGGDRVTQYF	TGTGCCTGGAGCGGGACAGGCGGTGATCGGGTGACCCAGTACTTC	-	TRBJ2-5	TRBV30	TRBD1
CASSLDDTNTEAFF	TGTGCCAGCAGCTTAGATGACACGAACACTGAAGCTTTCTTT	-	TRBJ1-1	TRBV11-3	-
CASSLLGSGGEKLFF	TGCGCCAGCAGCTTGCTCGGGTCAGGGGGAGAAAAACTGTTTTTT	-	TRBJ1-4	TRBV5-1	TRBD1
CASSLANNPNSPLHF	TGTGCCAGCAGCTTAGCCAATAATCCGAATTCACCCCTCCACTTT	few	TRBJ1-6	TRBV7-9	-
CASSPGSYIEAFF	TGCGCCAGCAGCCCTGGATCATACATTGAAGCTTTCTTT	-	TRBJ1-1	TRBV4-3	-
CASAGIPTNEKLFF	TGTGCCAGCGCCGGAATTCCAACTAATGAAAAACTGTTTTTT	-	TRBJ1-4	TRBV2	-
CASSFSLNPGGYTF	TGCGCCAGCAGCTTCTCTTTAAATCCAGGCGGCTACACCTTC	-	TRBJ1-2	TRBV5-1	-
CAARGPAGDGYTF	TGTGCCGCAAGGGGCCCCGCGGGGGACGGCTACACCTTC	-	TRBJ1-2	TRBV15	-
CAISETLTGAGNTIYF	TGTGCCATCAGTGAGACCCTGACAGGGGCTGGAAACACCATATATTTT	-	TRBJ1-3	TRBV10-3	TRBD1
CASNYGTGDEKLFF	TGTGCCAGCAACTACGGGACAGGGGATGAAAAACTGTTTTTT	few	TRBJ1-4	TRBV9	TRBD1
CASSSLGDSYNEQFF	TGTGCCAGCAGTTCACTTGGGGACTCCTACAATGAGCAGTTCTTC	-	TRBJ2-1	TRBV27	-
CASRGLSGVGEKLFF	TGTGCCAGTCGAGGATTGTCGGGGGTCGGAGAAAAACTGTTTTTT	-	TRBJ1-4	TRBV19	-
CASRGGQQNTGELFF	TGTGCCAGCAGGGGTGGCCAGCAAAACACCGGGGAGCTGTTTTTT	-	TRBJ2-2	TRBV6-5	-
CASSQETGMNTEAFF	TGTGCCAGCAGCCAAGAGACAGGGATGAACACTGAAGCTTTCTTT	-	TRBJ1-1	TRBV14	TRBD1
CAWRKHEGHQPQHF	TGTGCCTGGAGAAAACATGAGGGTCATCAGCCCCAGCATTTT	-	TRBJ1-5	TRBV30	-
CASSDGLAASGANVLTF	TGCGCCAGCAGCGACGGACTAGCGGCGTCTGGGGCCAACGTCCTGACTTTC	-	TRBJ2-6	TRBV5-1	TRBD2
CASTPRASGIYEQYF	TGTGCCAGCACCCCACGGGCTAGCGGGATCTACGAGCAGTACTTC	-	TRBJ2-7	TRBV2	TRBD2
CASWELGTDTIYF	TGTGCCAGCTGGGAGTTGGGGACGGACACCATATATTTT	-	TRBJ1-3	TRBV6-5	-
CASSLGGENYGYTF	TGCGCCAGCAGCTTGGGGGGCGAAAACTATGGCTACACCTTC	-	TRBJ1-2	TRBV5-1	-
CASQIRANTEAFF	TGTGCCAGTCAAATCAGGGCTAACACTGAAGCTTTCTTT	-	TRBJ1-1	TRBV19	-
CASSPQGNQPQHF	TGTGCCAGTAGTCCCCAGGGCAATCAGCCCCAGCATTTT	-	TRBJ1-5	TRBV19	-
CATSPGTTSNQPQHF	TGTGCCACCAGCCCCGGGACAACGAGCAATCAGCCCCAGCATTTT	-	TRBJ1-5	TRBV24-1	-
CASSLRGPSGGELFF	TGTGCCAGCAGCTTACGGGGCCCCAGCGGCGGGGAGCTGTTTTTT	once	TRBJ2-2	TRBV7-9	-
CASSANPGQTNSPLHF	TGTGCCAGCAGTGCCAACCCGGGACAGACAAATTCACCCCTCCACTTT	-	TRBJ1-6	TRBV27	TRBD1
CASSFRGQTEAFF	TGTGCCAGCAGCTTCCGGGGGCAAACTGAAGCTTTCTTT	once	TRBJ1-1	TRBV7-8	-
CASSQDLQRNQPQHF	TGTGCCAGCAGCCAAGATTTACAGCGGAATCAGCCCCAGCATTTT	-	TRBJ1-5	TRBV3-1/TRBV3-2	-